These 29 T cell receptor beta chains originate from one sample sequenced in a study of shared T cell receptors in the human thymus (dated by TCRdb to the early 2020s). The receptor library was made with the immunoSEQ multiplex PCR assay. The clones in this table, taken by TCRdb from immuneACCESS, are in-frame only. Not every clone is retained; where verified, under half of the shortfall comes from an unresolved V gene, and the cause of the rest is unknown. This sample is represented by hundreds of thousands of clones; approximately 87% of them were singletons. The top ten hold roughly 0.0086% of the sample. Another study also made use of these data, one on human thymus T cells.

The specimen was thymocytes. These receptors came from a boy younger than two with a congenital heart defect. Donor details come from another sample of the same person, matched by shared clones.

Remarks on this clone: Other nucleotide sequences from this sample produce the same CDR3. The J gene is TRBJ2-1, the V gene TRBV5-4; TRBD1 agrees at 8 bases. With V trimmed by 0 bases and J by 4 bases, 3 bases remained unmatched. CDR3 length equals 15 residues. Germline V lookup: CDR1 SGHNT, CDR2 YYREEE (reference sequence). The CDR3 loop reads CASSLGTGFYNEQFF. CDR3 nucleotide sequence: TGTGCCAGCAGCTTGGGGACAGGGTTTTACAATGAGCAGTTCTTC.

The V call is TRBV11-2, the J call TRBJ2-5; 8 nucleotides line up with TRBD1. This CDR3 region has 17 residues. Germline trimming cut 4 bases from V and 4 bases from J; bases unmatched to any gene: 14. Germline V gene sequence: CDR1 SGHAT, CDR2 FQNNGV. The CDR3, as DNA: TGTGCCAGCAGCTACGAGGACAGGGATTTTCCAGGAGAGACCCAGTACTTC. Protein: CASSYEDRDFPGETQYF. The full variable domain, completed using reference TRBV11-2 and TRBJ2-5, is EAGVAQSPRYKIIEKRQSVAFWCNPISGHATLYWYQQILGQGPKLLIQFQNNGVVDDSQLPKDRFSAERLKGVDSTLKIQPAKLEDSAVYLCASSYEDRDFPGETQYFGPGTRLLVL.

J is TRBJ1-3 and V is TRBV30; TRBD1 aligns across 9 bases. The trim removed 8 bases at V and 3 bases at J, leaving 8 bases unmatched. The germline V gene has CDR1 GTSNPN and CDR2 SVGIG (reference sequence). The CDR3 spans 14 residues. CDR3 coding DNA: TGTGCCCGGGGGGACAGGGTCGGTGGAAACACCATATATTTT. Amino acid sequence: CARGDRVGGNTIYF.

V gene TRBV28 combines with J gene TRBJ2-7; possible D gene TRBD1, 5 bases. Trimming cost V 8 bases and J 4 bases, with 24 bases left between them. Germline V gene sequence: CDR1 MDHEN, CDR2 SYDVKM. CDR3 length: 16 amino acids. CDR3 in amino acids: CASVTGDMAGPYEQYF. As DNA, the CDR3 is TGTGCCAGCGTCACGGGCGATATGGCAGGGCCATACGAGCAGTACTTC.

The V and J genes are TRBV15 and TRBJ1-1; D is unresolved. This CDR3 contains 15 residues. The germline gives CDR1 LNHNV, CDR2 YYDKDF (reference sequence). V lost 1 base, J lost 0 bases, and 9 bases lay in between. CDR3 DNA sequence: TGTGCCACCAGCAGAGTCCGGGAACTGAACACTGAAGCTTTCTTT. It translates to CATSRVRELNTEAFF.

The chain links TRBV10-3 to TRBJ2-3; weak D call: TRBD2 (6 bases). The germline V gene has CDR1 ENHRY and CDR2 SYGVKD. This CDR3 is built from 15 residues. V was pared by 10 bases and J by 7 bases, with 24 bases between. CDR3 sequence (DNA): TGTGCCACACTCGGGGCGGCGGGGCCGAGGTATACGCAGTATTTT. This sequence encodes CATLGAAGPRYTQYF.

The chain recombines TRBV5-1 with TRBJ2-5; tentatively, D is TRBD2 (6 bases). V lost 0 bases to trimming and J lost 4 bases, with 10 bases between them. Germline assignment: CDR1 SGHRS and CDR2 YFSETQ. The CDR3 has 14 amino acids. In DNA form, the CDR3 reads TGCGCCAGCAGCTTGGGAATAGCGGCAGAGACCCAGTACTTC. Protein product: CASSLGIAAETQYF.

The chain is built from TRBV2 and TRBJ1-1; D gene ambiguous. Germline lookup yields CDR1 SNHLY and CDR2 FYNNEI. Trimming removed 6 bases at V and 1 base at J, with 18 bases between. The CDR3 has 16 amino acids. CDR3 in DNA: TGTGCCAGCAGGGCCGAGGCGGGCTCACCGAACACTGAAGCTTTCTTT. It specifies CASRAEAGSPNTEAFF.

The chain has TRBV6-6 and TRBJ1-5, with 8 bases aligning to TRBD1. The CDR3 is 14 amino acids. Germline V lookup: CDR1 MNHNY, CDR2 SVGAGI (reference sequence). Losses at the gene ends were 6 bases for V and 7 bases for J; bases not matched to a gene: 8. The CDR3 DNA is TGTGCCAGCAGCTCGGACAGGGATGGACAGCCCCAGCATTTT. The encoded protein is CASSSDRDGQPQHF.

The CDR3 reads CASSWETSGGASYNEQFF. The CDR3, as DNA: TGTGCCAGCAGCTGGGAGACTAGCGGGGGGGCCTCCTACAATGAGCAGTTCTTC. The chain is built from TRBV5-6 and TRBJ2-1, with 14 bases matching TRBD2. CDR1 is SGHDT, CDR2 YYEEEE, per germline. The CDR3 length is 18 residues. J gave up 0 bases and V 3 bases, and 5 bases lay outside the gene matches.

The CDR3 bases are TGTGCCAGCAGCCCGGGACTAGCAGGGGAGACCCAGTACTTC. It is translated as CASSPGLAGETQYF. V is TRBV4-2 and J is TRBJ2-5; TRBD2 aligns across 9 bases. The CDR3 has 14 amino acids. The germline gives CDR1 LGHNA, CDR2 YNFKEQ. Trimming took 4 bases from V and 5 from J; bases not matched to a gene: 5.

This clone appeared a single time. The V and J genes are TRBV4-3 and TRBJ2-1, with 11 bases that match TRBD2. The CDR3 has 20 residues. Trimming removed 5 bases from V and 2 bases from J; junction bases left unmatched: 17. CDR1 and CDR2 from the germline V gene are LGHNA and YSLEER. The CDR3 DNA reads TGCGCCAGCAGCTTTCGGTCGCTAGCGGGAGGAAGGCGCGCCTACAATGAGCAGTTCTTC. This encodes CASSFRSLAGGRRAYNEQFF.

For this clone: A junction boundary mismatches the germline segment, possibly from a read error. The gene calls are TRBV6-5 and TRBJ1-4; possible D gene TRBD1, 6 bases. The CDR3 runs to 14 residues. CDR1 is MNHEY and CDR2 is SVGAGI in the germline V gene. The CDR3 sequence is CASRGRHPNEKLFF. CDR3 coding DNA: TGTGCGAGCAGGGGCCGTCACCCTAATGAAAAACTGTTTTTT.

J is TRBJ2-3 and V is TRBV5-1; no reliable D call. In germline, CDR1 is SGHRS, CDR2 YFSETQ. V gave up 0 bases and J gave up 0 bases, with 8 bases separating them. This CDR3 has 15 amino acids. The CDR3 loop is CASSLAAESTDTQYF. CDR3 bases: TGCGCCAGCAGCTTGGCGGCGGAAAGCACAGATACGCAGTATTTT.

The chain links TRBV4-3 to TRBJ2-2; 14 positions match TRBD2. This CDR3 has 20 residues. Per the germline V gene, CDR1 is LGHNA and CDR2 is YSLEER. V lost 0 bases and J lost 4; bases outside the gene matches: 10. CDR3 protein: CASSQDGRLAGGPGTGELFF. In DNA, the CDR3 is TGCGCCAGCAGCCAAGACGGTAGACTAGCGGGGGGGCCGGGCACCGGGGAGCTGTTTTTT.

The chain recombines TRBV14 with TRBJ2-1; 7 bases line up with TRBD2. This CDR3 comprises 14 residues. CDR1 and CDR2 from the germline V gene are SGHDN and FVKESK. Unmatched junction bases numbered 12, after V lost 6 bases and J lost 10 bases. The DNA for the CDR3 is TGTGCCAGCAGTAGCGGGCCGGGTTTCGCCGAGCAGTTCTTC. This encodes CASSSGPGFAEQFF.

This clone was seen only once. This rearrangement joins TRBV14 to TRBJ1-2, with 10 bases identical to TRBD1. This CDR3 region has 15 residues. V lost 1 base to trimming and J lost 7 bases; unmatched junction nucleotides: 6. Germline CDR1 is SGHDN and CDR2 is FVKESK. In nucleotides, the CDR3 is TGTGCCAGCAGCCAAGGACAGGGGGCATTAGGTGGCTACACCTTC. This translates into CASSQGQGALGGYTF.

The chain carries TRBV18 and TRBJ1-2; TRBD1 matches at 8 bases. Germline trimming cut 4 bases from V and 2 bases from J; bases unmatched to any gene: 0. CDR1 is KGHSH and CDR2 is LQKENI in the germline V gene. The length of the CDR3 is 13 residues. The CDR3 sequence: CASSRTGNYGYTF. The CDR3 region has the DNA TGTGCCAGCTCACGGACAGGGAACTATGGCTACACCTTC.

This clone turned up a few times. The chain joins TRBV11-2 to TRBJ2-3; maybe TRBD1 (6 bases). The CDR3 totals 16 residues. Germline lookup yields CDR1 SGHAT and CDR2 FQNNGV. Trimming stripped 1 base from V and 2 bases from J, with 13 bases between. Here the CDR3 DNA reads TGTGCCAGCAGCTTAGCCGTGGACAGCTACACAGATACGCAGTATTTT. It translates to CASSLAVDSYTDTQYF.

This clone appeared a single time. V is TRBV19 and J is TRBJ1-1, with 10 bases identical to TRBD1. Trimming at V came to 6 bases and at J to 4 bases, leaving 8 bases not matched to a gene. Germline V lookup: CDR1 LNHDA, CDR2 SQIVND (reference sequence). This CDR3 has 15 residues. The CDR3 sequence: CASSGTGVVSTEAFF. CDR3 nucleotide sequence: TGTGCCAGTAGCGGGACAGGGGTCGTTAGCACTGAAGCTTTCTTT.

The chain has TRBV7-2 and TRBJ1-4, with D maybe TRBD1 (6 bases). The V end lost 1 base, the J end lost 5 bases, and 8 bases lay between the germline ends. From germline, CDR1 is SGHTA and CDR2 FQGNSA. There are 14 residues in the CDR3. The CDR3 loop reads CASSLVQGNEKLFF. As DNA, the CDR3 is TGTGCCAGCAGCTTAGTACAGGGAAATGAAAAACTGTTTTTT.

CDR3 nucleotide sequence: TGTGCCAGCAGCTTAGTAAAGGGGAAAGATTCACCCCTCCACTTT. Its protein product is CASSLVKGKDSPLHF. V and J are TRBV7-9 and TRBJ1-6, with a weak D call TRBD1 (5 bases). Germline CDR1 is SEHNR and CDR2 is FQNEAQ (reference sequence). This CDR3 region has 15 residues. Deletions cut 1 base from V and 8 bases from J, with 12 bases between.

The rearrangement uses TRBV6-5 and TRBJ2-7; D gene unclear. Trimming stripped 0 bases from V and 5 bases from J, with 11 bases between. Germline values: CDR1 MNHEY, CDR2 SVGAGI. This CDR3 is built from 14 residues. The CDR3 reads CASSYSSRMDEQYF. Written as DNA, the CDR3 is TGTGCCAGCAGTTACTCGTCTAGAATGGACGAGCAGTACTTC.

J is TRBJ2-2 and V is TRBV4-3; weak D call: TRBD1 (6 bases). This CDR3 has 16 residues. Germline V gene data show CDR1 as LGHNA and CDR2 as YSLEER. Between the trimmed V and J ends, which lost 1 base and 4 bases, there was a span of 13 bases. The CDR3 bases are TGCGCCAGCAGCCAAGCCCGGACAGAGCCCACCGGGGAGCTGTTTTTT. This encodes CASSQARTEPTGELFF.

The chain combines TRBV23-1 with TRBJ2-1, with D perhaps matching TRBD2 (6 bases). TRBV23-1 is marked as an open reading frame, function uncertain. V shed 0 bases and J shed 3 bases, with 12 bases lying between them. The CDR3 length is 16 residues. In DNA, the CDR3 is TGCGCCAGCAGTCAATCGACGGGGGTTGGCTACAATGAGCAGTTCTTC. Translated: CASSQSTGVGYNEQFF.

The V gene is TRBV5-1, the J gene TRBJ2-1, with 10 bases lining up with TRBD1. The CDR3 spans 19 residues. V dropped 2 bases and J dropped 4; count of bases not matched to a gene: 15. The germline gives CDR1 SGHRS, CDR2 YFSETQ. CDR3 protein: CASSLETGQGVIRYNEQFF. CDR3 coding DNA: TGCGCCAGCAGCTTAGAGACCGGACAGGGGGTAATTAGATACAATGAGCAGTTCTTC. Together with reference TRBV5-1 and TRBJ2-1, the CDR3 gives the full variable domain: KAGVTQTPRYLIKTRGQQVTLSCSPISGHRSVSWYQQTPGQGLQFLFEYFSETQRNKGNFPGRFSGRQFSNSRSEMNVSTLELGDSALYLCASSLETGQGVIRYNEQFFGPGTRLTVL.

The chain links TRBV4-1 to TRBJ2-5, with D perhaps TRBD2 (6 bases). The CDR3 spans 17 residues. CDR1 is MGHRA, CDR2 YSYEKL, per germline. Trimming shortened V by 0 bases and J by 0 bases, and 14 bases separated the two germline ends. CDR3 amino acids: CASSQDPRAGNQETQYF. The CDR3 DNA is TGCGCCAGCAGCCAAGATCCCAGGGCGGGAAACCAAGAGACCCAGTACTTC.

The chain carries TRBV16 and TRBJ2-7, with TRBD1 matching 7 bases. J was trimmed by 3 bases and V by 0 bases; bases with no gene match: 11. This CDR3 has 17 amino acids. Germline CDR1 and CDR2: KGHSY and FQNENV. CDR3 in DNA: TGTGCCAGCAGCCAATCGGGGAGACAGGGCCCCAGCTACGAGCAGTACTTC. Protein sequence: CASSQSGRQGPSYEQYF.

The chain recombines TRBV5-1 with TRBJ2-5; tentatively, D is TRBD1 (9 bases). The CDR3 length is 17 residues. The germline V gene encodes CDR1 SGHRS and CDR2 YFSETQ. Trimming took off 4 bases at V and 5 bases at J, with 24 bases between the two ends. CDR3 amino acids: CASSPGGTGFRWETQYF. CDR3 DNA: TGCGCCAGCAGCCCGGGAGGGACAGGGTTCCGGTGGGAGACCCAGTACTTC. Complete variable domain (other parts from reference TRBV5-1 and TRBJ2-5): KAGVTQTPRYLIKTRGQQVTLSCSPISGHRSVSWYQQTPGQGLQFLFEYFSETQRNKGNFPGRFSGRQFSNSRSEMNVSTLELGDSALYLCASSPGGTGFRWETQYFGPGTRLLVL.